This TCR beta chain was profiled in a study of T cell responses to AZD1222 COVID-19 vaccine. Study in general: Second-dose schedules of about 4 or about 12 weeks were combined.

The V end lost 1 base, the J end lost 5 bases, and 2 bases lay between the germline ends. The CDR3 loop spans 10 amino acids. Germline V gene sequence: CDR1 DFQATT, CDR2 SNEGSKA (reference sequence). The table came from immunoSEQ multiplex PCR; TCRdb's copy has only in-frame clones and leaves some out. The table records over 65,000 clones, approximately 87% of them present only once. Notes on this clone: Its target is unknown.

Study findings and constraints: Repertoire sampling occurred only after the peak T cell response.

This sequence joins TRBV20-1 and TRBJ1-2; D is unresolved. The material was peripheral blood, obtained on day 0 of AZD1222 vaccination. The clonotype was recovered from an adult in good health. The CDR3 DNA follows: TGCAGTGCTAGAGGTTATGGCTACACCTTC. Protein product: CSARGYGYTF.